This T cell receptor (beta chain) was recovered during a study of neurological immune-mediated disorders. V lost 6 bases, J lost 6 bases, and 13 bases stayed unmatched. Germline CDR1 SGHDN, CDR2 FVKESK. The CDR3 contains 15 residues. This clonotype appeared many times. MiXCR was run by TCRdb on the 5' RACE reads, yielding one entry per CDR3 protein. The top ten clones hold 6% of a sample with about 95,000 distinct CDR3 sequences, 3.5% of them seen once. The sample was PBMCs. The chain recombines TRBV14 with TRBJ1-1; 7 positions agree with TRBD1. This TCR derives from a woman aged 18-29 years with multiple sclerosis. CDR3 sequence reads: CASSQTTGKVSEAFF. CDR3 sequence (DNA): TGTGCCAGCAGTCAAACGACAGGGAAAGTCTCTGAAGCTTTCTTT.